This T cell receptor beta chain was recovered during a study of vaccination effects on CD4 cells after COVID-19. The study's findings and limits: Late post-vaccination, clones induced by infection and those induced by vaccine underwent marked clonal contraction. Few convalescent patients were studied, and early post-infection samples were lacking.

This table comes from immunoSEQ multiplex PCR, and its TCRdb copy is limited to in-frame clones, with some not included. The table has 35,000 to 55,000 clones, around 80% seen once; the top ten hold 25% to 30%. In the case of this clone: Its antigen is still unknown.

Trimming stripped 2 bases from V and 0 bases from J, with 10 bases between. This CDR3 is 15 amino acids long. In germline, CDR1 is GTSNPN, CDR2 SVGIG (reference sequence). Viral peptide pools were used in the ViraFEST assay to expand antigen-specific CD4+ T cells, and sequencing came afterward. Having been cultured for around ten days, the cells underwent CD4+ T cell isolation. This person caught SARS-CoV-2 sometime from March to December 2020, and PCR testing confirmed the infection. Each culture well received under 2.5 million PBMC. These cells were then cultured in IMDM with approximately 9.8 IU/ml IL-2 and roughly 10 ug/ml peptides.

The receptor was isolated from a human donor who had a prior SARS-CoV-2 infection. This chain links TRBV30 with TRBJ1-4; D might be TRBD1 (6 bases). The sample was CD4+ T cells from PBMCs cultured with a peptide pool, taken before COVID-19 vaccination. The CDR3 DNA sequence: TGTGCCTGGAGTCCCGGGACATCAACTAATGAAAAACTGTTTTTT. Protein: CAWSPGTSTNEKLFF.